These 18 T cell receptor beta chains originate from one sample sequenced in a study of lymphopenia after photon versus proton radiotherapy (dated by TCRdb to about 2019). To prepare the library, the immunoSEQ multiplex PCR assay was applied. The source is immuneACCESS, and TCRdb retained only in-frame sequences with V and J called. Part of the clones is not carried over; for the studies checked, unresolved V genes explain less than half of this, and the remainder is unexplained. This sample gives approximately 30,000 clones in total; approximately 95% of them show up just once. The ten largest clones take up about 0.72% of the sample. Sequencing used peripheral blood, obtained from a patient treated with photon-based radiotherapy. The receptor set was obtained from a woman in her forties or fifties with cholangiocarcinoma.

The chain uses TRBV7-8 and TRBJ1-2; 9 nucleotides match TRBD1. This CDR3 comprises 15 residues. CDR1 and CDR2 from the germline V gene are SGHVS and FQNEAQ. The trim removed 5 bases at V and 8 bases at J, leaving 12 bases unmatched. The CDR3 reads CASSEWTGENFGYTF. DNA of the CDR3: TGTGCCAGCAGCGAGTGGACAGGGGAAAATTTCGGCTACACCTTC. Full variable domain (missing parts from reference TRBV7-8 and TRBJ1-2): GAGVSQSPRYKVAKRGQDVALRCDPISGHVSLFWYQQALGQGPEFLTYFQNEAQLDKSGLPSDRFFAERPEGSVSTLKIQRTQQEDSAVYLCASSEWTGENFGYTFGSGTRLTVV.

This chain links TRBV14 with TRBJ1-3; 8 bases fit TRBD1. The V segment lost 2 bases and the J segment 8 bases; nucleotides outside the gene matches: 8. CDR3 length: 15 amino acids. Germline-derived CDR1 and CDR2 are SGHDN and FVKESK. CDR3 DNA sequence: TGTGCCAGCAGCCAATGGGACAGGCGGCCTGACACCATATATTTT. Translated: CASSQWDRRPDTIYF.

This chain connects TRBV5-1 to TRBJ1-2; weak D call: TRBD1 (5 bases). The CDR3 contains 13 residues. V was cut by 4 bases and J by 7 bases, with 14 bases left in between. Germline V gives CDR1 SGHRS, CDR2 YFSETQ. The CDR3: CASSISTGIGYTF. Written as DNA, the CDR3 is TGCGCCAGCAGCATATCAACAGGTATTGGCTACACCTTC.

This clone was counted a few times. The V and J genes are TRBV5-6 and TRBJ2-1; TRBD2 agrees at 7 bases. V was clipped by 3 bases and J by 6 bases; unmatched bases: 12. This CDR3 is 16 amino acids long. Germline CDR1 is SGHDT and CDR2 is YYEEEE. The DNA of the CDR3 is TGTGCCAGCAGCTCGGGAGGAGTCCGGCTTGGCAATGAGCAGTTCTTC. This sequence encodes CASSSGGVRLGNEQFF. The full variable domain, in which reference TRBV5-6 and TRBJ2-1 provide the parts outside the CDR3, is DAGVTQSPTHLIKTRGQQVTLRCSPKSGHDTVSWYQQALGQGPQFIFQYYEEEERQRGNFPDRFSGHQFPNYSSELNVNALLLGDSALYLCASSSGGVRLGNEQFFGPGTRLTVL.

This rearrangement joins TRBV29-1 to TRBJ1-2; possibly TRBD1 for D (6 bases). The CDR3 has 13 residues. Germline V gene data show CDR1 as SQVTM and CDR2 as ANQGSEA. V lost 4 bases, J lost 3 bases, and 12 bases lay in between. The CDR3 region has the DNA TGCAGCGTTGGGAGGGGGACGGACTATGGCTACACCTTC. Amino acids: CSVGRGTDYGYTF.

The chain uses TRBV18 and TRBJ2-3; 10 bases align to TRBD1. This CDR3 comprises 16 residues. Trimming at V came to 4 bases and at J to 3 bases, leaving 7 bases not matched to a gene. Germline V lookup: CDR1 KGHSH, CDR2 LQKENI. In nucleotides, the CDR3 is TGTGCCAGCTCACTTCGGGGACAGGGGAGAACAGATACGCAGTATTTT. Its protein product is CASSLRGQGRTDTQYF.

The gene calls are TRBV7-2 and TRBJ1-5; D remains ambiguous. This CDR3 region has 14 residues. CDR1 and CDR2 from the germline V gene are SGHTA and FQGNSA. The ends were cut back, 3 bases at V and 9 bases at J, with 15 bases in the middle. The chain's CDR3 is CASSLETVFAPQHF. CDR3 in DNA: TGTGCCAGCAGCTTGGAGACGGTATTCGCGCCCCAGCATTTT.

The chain recombines TRBV27 with TRBJ2-3; D is ambiguous. Germline lookup yields CDR1 MNHEY and CDR2 SMNVEV (reference sequence). The germline V and J ends were trimmed by 5 bases and 1 base, with 4 bases remaining between them. CDR3 length: 12 residues. The CDR3 protein is CASSPGTDTQYF. CDR3 coding DNA: TGTGCCAGCAGTCCCGGCACAGATACGCAGTATTTT.

V and J are TRBV19 and TRBJ1-6; tentative D call: TRBD1 (6 bases). V dropped 5 bases and J dropped 5 bases, with 22 bases sitting between them. The CDR3 totals 18 residues. CDR1 and CDR2 from the germline V gene are LNHDA and SQIVND (reference sequence). The CDR3 is CASSVLTRDIRNNSPLHF. The CDR3 coding sequence is TGTGCCAGTAGTGTACTCACCCGGGACATCCGAAATAATTCACCCCTCCACTTT.

The chain couples TRBV4-3 to TRBJ2-1; D might be TRBD1 (6 bases). The CDR3 has 15 residues. Trimming cost V 0 bases and J 3 bases, with 9 bases left between them. From germline, CDR1 is LGHNA and CDR2 YSLEER. CDR3 in DNA: TGCGCCAGCAGCCAAGATAGGGACAACTACAATGAGCAGTTCTTC. Encoded protein: CASSQDRDNYNEQFF.

The V call is TRBV19, the J call TRBJ1-1; no clear D gene. Trimming took off 3 bases at V and 3 bases at J, with 14 bases between the two ends. Germline assignment: CDR1 LNHDA and CDR2 SQIVND (reference sequence). This CDR3 has 15 residues. The CDR3 sequence is CASSIRGTRDTEAFF. The CDR3 DNA is TGTGCCAGTAGTATCAGAGGAACCCGAGACACTGAAGCTTTCTTT.

The chain employs TRBV27 and TRBJ1-2, with TRBD1 matching over 10 bases. Germline assignment: CDR1 MNHEY and CDR2 SMNVEV (reference sequence). This CDR3 region has 15 residues. V dropped 7 bases and J dropped 4; count of bases not matched to a gene: 9. Here the CDR3 DNA reads TGTGCCAGCACCCTGACAGGGGGCAAGGCCTATGGCTACACCTTC. Translated, it gives CASTLTGGKAYGYTF.

The chain employs TRBV11-2 and TRBJ2-1, with D possibly being TRBD1 (5 bases). The CDR3 consists of 15 residues. Germline V CDR1 and CDR2: SGHAT, FQNNGV. The V end lost 0 bases, the J end lost 10 bases, and 16 bases lay between the germline ends. The CDR3 here is CASSLDLGLVGEQFF. The CDR3, as DNA: TGTGCCAGCAGCTTAGATTTGGGGCTAGTGGGCGAGCAGTTCTTC.

A word on this clone: An end of the junction differs from the germline gene, which may be a read error. CDR3 nucleotide sequence: TGTACCAGCAGAGGTACAGGGGAGGGGTCACCCCTCCACTTT. Its protein product is CTSRGTGEGSPLHF. The V and J genes are TRBV6-6 and TRBJ1-6, with TRBD1 identical over 7 bases. This CDR3 is built from 14 residues. Germline V CDR1 and CDR2: MNHNY, SVGAGI (reference sequence).

V is TRBV7-2 and J is TRBJ2-7; TRBD2 matches at 16 bases. After removal of 3 bases from V and 4 bases from J, the junction contained 9 bases not matched to a gene. This CDR3 is 18 amino acids long. Germline loops: CDR1 SGHTA, CDR2 FQGNSA. In nucleotides, the CDR3 is TGTGCCAGCAGCTTGACCGGGACTAGCGGGGGGGTAATATACGAGCAGTACTTC. It specifies CASSLTGTSGGVIYEQYF.

DNA of the CDR3: TGTGCCAGCAGTTTGACAGGGGCCAATTCACCCCTCCACTTT. Translated: CASSLTGANSPLHF. J is TRBJ1-6 and V is TRBV2; 8 nucleotides line up with TRBD1. From germline, CDR1 is SNHLY and CDR2 FYNNEI. The CDR3 consists of 14 residues. V lost 5 bases to trimming and J lost 7 bases; unmatched junction nucleotides: 4.

The chain uses TRBV6-5 and TRBJ2-1; D ambiguous. The CDR3 extends over 16 amino acids. The germline CDR1 and CDR2 sequences are MNHEY and SVGAGI. Trimming removed 2 bases at V and 5 bases at J, with 16 bases between. The CDR3 region is CASSYAGHKEDNEQFF. In DNA, the CDR3 is TGTGCCAGCAGTTACGCAGGCCACAAAGAGGACAATGAGCAGTTCTTC.

The chain has TRBV7-8 and TRBJ2-3; TRBD2 aligns across 13 bases. The trim removed 5 bases at V and 2 bases at J, leaving 7 bases unmatched. Germline V gene lookup returns CDR1 SGHVS and CDR2 FQNEAQ. There are 17 residues in the CDR3. The CDR3 here is CASSPGLAGVLTDTQYF. The CDR3 DNA follows: TGTGCCAGCAGCCCTGGACTAGCGGGGGTCCTCACAGATACGCAGTATTTT.